Sequencing of this TCR beta chain was carried out in a study of T-cell reconstitution after alpha-beta-depleted transplantation in children. This clonotype has just a few counts. It was with unique molecular identifiers that the TCRbeta library was prepared. TCRdb re-analysed the PCR reads in MiXCR, keeping a single row per CDR3 protein. This sample has over 200,000 distinct CDR3 sequences, with approximately 9% found just once. Germline lookup yields CDR1 KGHSH and CDR2 LQKENI. The CDR3 is made up of 11 amino acids. Trimming shortened V by 4 bases and J by 7 bases, and 8 bases separated the two germline ends.

This material consisted of PBMCs from the stem cell graft donor, taken from the stem cell graft. The chain uses TRBV18 and TRBJ2-7; D is unclear. The TCR originated in a human donor who donated a stem cell graft to a child with acute lymphoblastic leukemia. CDR3 coding DNA: TGTGCCAGCTCACGGCCCGGGGAGCAGTACTTC. Residues: CASSRPGEQYF.